The T cell receptor beta chain under discussion was sequenced for a study of blood T cells in healthy people across ages (dated by TCRdb to the mid-2010s). Turning to the overall study: Template switching captured roughly one uniquely barcoded TCR beta cDNA molecule per two T cells in model experiments. To avoid experimental bias, donors of different ages were distributed randomly across sequencing lanes. Two additional independent replicas of 1 million unique cDNA reads from the same blood draw were analyzed for two donors (one aged 18 to 30 and one aged 80 or older). Four age groups were formed from the donors: young (average about 16 years), middle-aged (around 41), aged (approximately 60) and long-lived (82). To track age-related changes in TCR beta repertoire diversity, the study relied on deep sequencing normalized with unique cDNA molecular identifiers. Summary of the overall study and its limitations: Observed TCR beta diversity correlated strongly with the percentage of naive T cells measured by flow cytometry. Bulk unsorted PBMC profiling prevented conclusive comparison of naive and antigen-experienced compartments. Estimates of total diversity based on one million sequenced T cells were considered lower bounds and underestimates. As age increased, observed TCR beta diversity per million T cells dropped in a roughly linear way, and a significant reduction was already evident by age around 41. The long-lived group showed more naive CD4+ T cells, fewer expanded clones and increased TCR diversity than the aged group, suggesting age selection. Because the CMV infection status of the donors was unknown, age-related changes in expanded clonotypes may potentially have been confounded.

Trimming accounts for 4 bases at V and 4 bases at J, while the number of junction bases matched to no gene is 10. Looking up the germline V gene yields CDR1 SGDLS and CDR2 YYNGEE. The CDR3 measures 16 amino acids from cysteine to phenylalanine. The DNA shown is the 48-base CDR3, in frame from base 1. Library preparation was by 5' RACE. Sequencing used an Illumina HiSeq 2500. The second PCR ran for about 7 to 11 cycles and used a J-beta primer mix along with a sample-barcoded 5' primer. A template-switch 5' adaptor carrying 12 random nucleotides introduced a unique molecular identifier onto each TCR beta cDNA molecule. At least 2.5 million CDR3-containing paired-end reads were obtained from each sample. First-strand cDNA synthesis was performed from all RNA using the Mint cDNA synthesis kit, with priming by a TRBC-specific oligonucleotide. After uracil-DNA glycosylase treatment, a first 18-cycle PCR used universal primers M1SS and BC2_uni_R on all cDNA. The authors' pipeline ran thus. Each sample was normalized by randomly selecting 1 million high-quality reads, each carrying a distinct molecular identifier. Reads with shared molecular identifiers were discarded instead of being binned into consensus sequences. MiTCR, set to a Q25 quality threshold and the strictest error-elimination algorithm, was used for CDR3 identification, clonotype clustering and error correction. A nonparametric unseen species model with Euler transformation was used to estimate lower-bound total TCR beta diversity. The public sequencing data were trimmed at Q25 with fastp and processed into clonotypes with MiXCR by TCRdb, which kept only in-frame beta chains. Every entry covers one CDR3 protein and lists the most common genes and DNA from its rows. What appears here as the V and J calls and clone size reflects TCRdb's work, not the paper's. A total of about 640,000 distinct CDR3 sequences appear in this sample, under 65% of them only once. Clones ranked in the top ten supply around 37% of the sample.

The approximately 39 donors, aged about 6 to 95 years, were systemically healthy Caucasian individuals from Russia. Each donor gave 9 to 10 milliliters of peripheral blood, collected into EDTA-treated Vacutainer tubes. Ficoll-Paque density-gradient centrifugation was used to isolate PBMCs, with at least 7 million per sample. Trizol reagent was used to extract total RNA from PBMCs, with at least 6 micrograms per sample. For every donor, flow cytometry on a PBMC aliquot measured the percentage of naive CD45RAhigh/CD27high T cells. Notes on this clonotype: What this receptor recognizes is not known. Base quality data are lacking; no much larger clone is found one base away.

This clonotype was obtained from a man in his 60s in good health. The rearranged segments are TRBV9 and TRBJ2-1; the central 8 bases match TRBD1. The sequenced sample was blood. The sequence in DNA is TGTGCCAGCAGCCCCACAGGGGGGACAATTTACAATGAGCAGTTCTTC. This yields the protein CASSPTGGTIYNEQFF.